This TCR beta chain is from a study of blood T cells in healthy people across ages (dated by TCRdb to about 2015). Context from the whole study: In model experiments, template switching captured about one uniquely barcoded TCR beta cDNA molecule for every two T cells. Donors were grouped into four age groups: young (average 16 years), middle-aged (roughly 38), aged (around 60) and long-lived (less than 85). Age-related changes in TCR beta repertoire diversity were measured in the study by deep sequencing normalized with unique cDNA molecular identifiers. To avoid experimental bias, donors of different ages were distributed randomly across sequencing lanes. Two additional independent replicas of 1 million unique cDNA reads from the same blood draw were analyzed for two donors (one aged 18 to 29 and one aged 80 or older).

Between the V and J ends, shortened by 2 bases and 7 bases respectively, the junction contains 8 bases. From the cysteine up to the phenylalanine, the CDR3 has a length of 12 residues. The sequence is cut down to CDR3 DNA, 36 bases in frame from base 1. As encoded in the germline V gene (reference sequence), CDR1 is LGHDT while CDR2 is YNNKEL. What the study reported, not specific to this receptor: Compared with the aged group, the long-lived group had more naive CD4+ T cells, fewer expanded clones and increased TCR diversity, suggesting age selection. Estimates of total diversity from one million sequenced T cells were regarded as lower bounds and underestimates. Because donor CMV infection status was unknown, age-related changes in expanded clonotypes were potentially confounded. Observed TCR beta diversity per million T cells fell roughly linearly with age, and a significant reduction was already apparent by age roughly 40. A strong correlation was found between observed TCR beta diversity and the percentage of naive T cells measured by flow cytometry. Conclusive comparison of naive and antigen-experienced compartments was prevented by the profiling of bulk unsorted PBMCs.

In this sample, this clonotype turned up a few times. Its binding antigen is unknown. No qualities accompany the bases; no much larger clone lies one base away. The donors were under 40 Caucasian individuals from Russia, aged roughly 6 to 100 years, who were systemically healthy. Approximately 9.3 milliliters of peripheral blood were collected from each donor into EDTA-treated Vacutainer tubes. Ficoll-Paque density-gradient centrifugation was used to isolate PBMCs, with at least 6.5 million obtained per sample. Trizol reagent was used to extract total RNA from the PBMCs, yielding at least 6 micrograms per sample. For every donor, flow cytometry on a PBMC aliquot measured the percentage of naive CD45RAhigh/CD27high T cells. The library was produced with 5' RACE. The reads were generated on an Illumina HiSeq 2500. A second PCR of about 7 to 12 cycles was performed with a sample-barcoded 5' primer and a J-beta primer mix. A unique molecular identifier was introduced onto each TCR beta cDNA molecule by a template-switch 5' adaptor carrying 12 random nucleotides. Each sample yielded at least 3 million CDR3-containing paired-end reads. First-strand cDNA synthesis was performed from all RNA using the Mint cDNA synthesis kit, with priming by a TRBC-specific oligonucleotide. All cDNA was treated with uracil-DNA glycosylase and then went through a first 18-cycle PCR with the universal primers M1SS and BC2_uni_R. In the original analysis: Normalization of each sample was performed by random selection of 1 million high-quality reads, each carrying a distinct molecular identifier. Instead of being binned into consensus sequences, reads with shared molecular identifiers were discarded. MiTCR, run with a Q25 quality threshold and the strictest error-elimination algorithm, handled CDR3 identification, clonotype clustering and error correction. A nonparametric unseen species model using Euler transformation provided a lower-bound estimate of total TCR beta diversity. TCRdb's own reprocessing of the public reads used fastp at Q25 and MiXCR and kept productive beta chains. Rows with one shared CDR3 protein collapse into an entry with the most common genes and DNA. None of the V and J calls come from the authors' own analysis; TCRdb made them. Recorded for this sample are about 670,000 distinct CDR3 sequences; around 41% of them occurred a single time. The top ten hold around 30% of the sample.

The receptor comes from a man aged 80 or over in good health. What was sequenced was blood. This sequence uses TRBV3-1 and TRBJ2-5; a tentative D call is TRBD2 (5 bases match). The DNA reads as follows: TGTGCCAGCAGCCAAAACCGGGGGACCCAGTACTTC. This yields the protein CASSQNRGTQYF.